This TCR beta chain stems from a study of shared clonotypes between healthy human individuals. Study in general: The plates for each donor numbered three CD4 naive, three CD4 memory, two CD8 naive and one CD8 memory.

Points on this clone: Antigen specificity is unknown.

Study-wide findings and caveats: Limitation of the genetic and exposure-history diversity represented came from the few donors.

The trim removed 3 bases at V and 5 bases at J, leaving 5 bases unmatched. The CDR3 totals 14 residues. Germline lookup yields CDR1 MDHEN and CDR2 SYDVKM. On sorted subsets, replicate PCRs used approximately 190 ng DNA, or approximately 33,000 T cell genomes. Data came from immunoSEQ multiplex PCR; TCRdb stores just in-frame clones and leaves some out. Of fewer than 850,000 clones listed, around 96% are singletons. CD8 cells regarded as naive lacked CD45RO, were positively chosen for CCR7, and omitted terminally differentiated effector memory CD45RA+ cells. Sequenced material: naive CD8+ T cells sorted from blood. The sequence came from a young man in good health. The rearrangement joins TRBV28 to TRBJ1-2, with TRBD1 identical over 8 bases. As DNA, the CDR3 is TGTGCCAGCAGTTTTTCTGACAGGGGATATGGCTACACCTTC. As protein: CASSFSDRGYGYTF.